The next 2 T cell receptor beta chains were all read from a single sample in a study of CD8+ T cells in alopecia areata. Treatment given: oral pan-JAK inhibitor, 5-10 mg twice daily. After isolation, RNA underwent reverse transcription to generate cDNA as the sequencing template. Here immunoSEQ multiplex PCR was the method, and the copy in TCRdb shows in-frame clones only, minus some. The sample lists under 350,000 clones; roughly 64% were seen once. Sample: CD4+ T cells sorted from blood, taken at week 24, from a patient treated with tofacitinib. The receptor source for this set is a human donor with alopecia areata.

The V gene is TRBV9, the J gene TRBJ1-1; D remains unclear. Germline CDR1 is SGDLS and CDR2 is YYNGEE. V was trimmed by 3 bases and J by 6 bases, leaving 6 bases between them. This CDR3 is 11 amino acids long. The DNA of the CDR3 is TGTGCCAGCAGCGGGTCTTCTGAAGCTTTCTTT. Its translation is CASSGSSEAFF.

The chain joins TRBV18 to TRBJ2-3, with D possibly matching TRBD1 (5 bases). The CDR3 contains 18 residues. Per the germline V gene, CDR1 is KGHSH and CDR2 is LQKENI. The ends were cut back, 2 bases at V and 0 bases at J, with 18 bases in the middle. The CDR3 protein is CASSPKMGQHSSTDTQYF. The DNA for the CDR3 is TGTGCCAGCTCACCAAAGATGGGGCAGCACTCTAGCACAGATACGCAGTATTTT. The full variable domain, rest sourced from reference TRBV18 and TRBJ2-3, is NAGVMQNPRHLVRRRGQEARLRCSPMKGHSHVYWYRQLPEEGLKFMVYLQKENIIDESGMPKERFSAEFPKEGPSILRIQQVVRGDSAAYFCASSPKMGQHSSTDTQYFGPGTRLTVL.